The 26 T cell receptor beta chains in this list originate from one sample, sequenced in a study of breast tumors, draining lymph nodes, adjacent tissues. Samples came from axillary lymph nodes draining the breast cancer. One entry per CDR3 protein, called by TCRdb with MiXCR from the multiplex PCR reads. The data hold fewer than 250,000 distinct CDR3 sequences, with less than 40% observed a single time. Sample: axillary lymph node tissue. These receptors originate from a female donor with breast cancer. Some clones in this sample may be carry-over from other donors' samples.

This clonotype has at least ten counts. V is TRBV9 and J is TRBJ2-7, with D perhaps TRBD1 or TRBD2 (5 bases each). Germline lookup yields CDR1 SGDLS and CDR2 YYNGEE. V was cut by 4 bases and J by 4 bases, with 15 bases left in between. This CDR3 contains 14 residues. The CDR3, as DNA: TGTGCCAGCAGCCCACACGCAGGGAGATACGAGCAGTACTTC. Translation: CASSPHAGRYEQYF.

This clonotype was seen ten or more times. V usage is TRBV9 and J usage is TRBJ2-2, with 8 bases matching TRBD2. The CDR3 runs to 17 residues. J was trimmed by 3 bases and V by 5 bases; bases with no gene match: 12. From germline, CDR1 is SGDLS and CDR2 YYNGEE. In DNA, the CDR3 is TGTGCCAGCAGTCCTATGATAGCGGGACCGGACACCGGGGAGCTGTTTTTT. As protein: CASSPMIAGPDTGELFF.

This clonotype was counted at least ten times. The chain carries TRBV28 and TRBJ2-7, with 7 bases aligning to TRBD1. This CDR3 comprises 14 residues. Germline lookup yields CDR1 MDHEN and CDR2 SYDVKM. V shed 5 bases and J 1 base; nucleotides not matched to a gene: 5. The CDR3 bases are TGTGCCAGCAGTGTTCACAGGGGTTCCTACGAGCAGTACTTC. It is translated as CASSVHRGSYEQYF.

Turning to this clonotype: Because it lacks the conserved phenylalanine or tryptophan at the end, this CDR3 is likely a read error. The DNA is left out, because the CDR3 cannot be placed on it with certainty; the CDR3 is given as TCRdb lists it. The chain is built from TRBV2 and TRBJ2-2; TRBD1 reflects the table's D call only, with no check against the DNA. Germline V lookup: CDR1 SNHLY, CDR2 FYNNEI. The CDR3 spans 14 residues, counting both ends. CDR3 in amino acids: CASEDRVNTGELVL.

This clonotype has a count of ten or more. The rearrangement uses TRBV10-2 and TRBJ2-2; D is unresolved. Germline CDR1 and CDR2: WSHSY and SAAADI. Trimming left V 7 bases short and J 3 bases short, with 6 bases between. The CDR3 loop spans 12 amino acids. CDR3 residues: CASTGDTGELFF. The CDR3 region has the DNA TGCGCCAGCACCGGAGACACCGGGGAGCTGTTTTTT.

V is TRBV29-1 and J is TRBJ1-3, with D possibly being TRBD1 (6 bases). CDR3 length: 12 residues. The V gene's germline CDR1 is SQVTM and CDR2 ANQGSEA. V was clipped by 8 bases and J by 2 bases, with 10 bases between them. CDR3 amino acids: CSLWTAGNTIYF. For the CDR3, the DNA is TGCAGCCTTTGGACAGCTGGAAACACCATATATTTT.

Note on this clonotype: Mismatch with germline at one junction end may stem from a read error. J is TRBJ2-7 and V is TRBV5-1, with 9 bases aligning to TRBD1. Germline loops: CDR1 SGHRS, CDR2 YFSETQ. The CDR3 has 12 amino acids. As DNA, the CDR3 is TGCGCCAGCAGGGGGACAGGGCAAGAGCGGTACTTC. This encodes CASRGTGQERYF.

This clonotype occurred many times. The rearrangement joins TRBV4-1 to TRBJ2-1, with 14 bases that match TRBD2. Trimming cost V 2 bases and J 8 bases; bases outside gene matches: 8. This CDR3 is 17 amino acids long. Germline V gene lookup returns CDR1 MGHRA and CDR2 YSYEKL. The CDR3 DNA reads as TGCGCCAGCAGCCAACGCCACGGACTAGCGGGAGGCCATGAGCAGTTCTTC. Translation: CASSQRHGLAGGHEQFF.

A few counts support this clonotype. This may arise from a read error, as a much more abundant clone is one base away. This sequence joins TRBV6-6 and TRBJ2-2, with D possibly matching TRBD2 (5 bases). CDR3 size: 15 residues. Trimming took 6 bases from V and 0 from J, leaving 11 bases between them. Germline CDR1 and CDR2: MNHNY and SVGAGI (reference sequence). As DNA, the CDR3 is TGTGCCAGCAGGCCGGGGTACGCGAACACCGGGGAGCTGTTTTTT. Translated, it gives CASRPGYANTGELFF.

This clonotype was seen only a few times. V gene TRBV27 combines with J gene TRBJ2-7; possibly TRBD2 for D (5 bases). Germline CDR1 reads MNHEY; CDR2 reads SMNVEV (reference sequence). This CDR3 is built from 13 residues. Trimming cost V 4 bases and J 0 bases, with 7 bases left between them. The CDR3 here is CASSSGISYEQYF. DNA of the CDR3: TGTGCCAGCAGTTCCGGGATCTCCTACGAGCAGTACTTC.

In this sample, this clonotype turned up many times. The chain has TRBV30 and TRBJ2-3; a weak D match, TRBD2 (6 bases). The V gene lost 2 bases and the J gene lost 4 bases, with 16 bases spanning the gap. The CDR3 contains 15 residues. Germline CDR1 and CDR2: GTSNPN and SVGIG (reference sequence). The CDR3 DNA follows: TGTGCCTGGAGTCCGGGACGGACTAACGCAGATACGCAGTATTTT. As protein: CAWSPGRTNADTQYF.

This clonotype showed up many times. The chain joins TRBV4-1 to TRBJ2-6, with TRBD1 matching over 7 bases. Germline CDR1 reads MGHRA; CDR2 reads YSYEKL. J was trimmed by 2 bases and V by 4 bases; bases with no gene match: 5. The CDR3 is 16 amino acids. Here the CDR3 DNA reads TGCGCCAGCAGCCTCGACAGGGCCCCTGGGGCCAACGTCCTGACTTTC. As protein: CASSLDRAPGANVLTF.

This chain uses TRBV29-1 with TRBJ1-3; D is possibly TRBD1 (6 bases). Germline V gene sequence: CDR1 SQVTM, CDR2 ANQGSEA. The CDR3 covers 14 residues. The DNA for the CDR3 is TGCAGTTACTCAAGGACAGTTTTGGGAAACACCATATATTTT. Its translation is CSYSRTVLGNTIYF.

The chain combines TRBV11-3 with TRBJ1-4; TRBD1 agrees at 7 bases. The CDR3 consists of 21 residues. Germline assignment: CDR1 SGHNT and CDR2 YENEEA. J gave up 0 bases and V 4 bases, and 20 bases lay outside the gene matches. CDR3 in amino acids: CASSSRETGTVKLATNEKLFF. CDR3 coding DNA: TGTGCCAGCAGCTCACGAGAGACCGGGACAGTCAAACTTGCAACTAATGAAAAACTGTTTTTT.

Regarding this clonotype: A much larger clone differs by one base, so this may be a read error. The chain is built from TRBV20-1 and TRBJ1-2; D perhaps matches TRBD1 (5 bases). Germline V lookup: CDR1 DFQATT, CDR2 SNEGSKA (reference sequence). This CDR3 region has 17 residues. The V gene lost 0 bases and the J gene lost 4 bases, with 21 bases spanning the gap. The CDR3 reads CSARDPHQGPDLYGYTF. The CDR3 bases are TGCAGTGCTAGAGATCCCCATCAGGGACCGGATCTCTATGGCTACACCTTC.

The table lists this clonotype with a few counts. This may stem from a read error, because a much larger clone lies one nucleotide away. The conserved final phenylalanine or tryptophan is absent from the CDR3, which likely points to a read error. The chain is built from TRBV9 and TRBJ2-7; tentatively, D is TRBD1 or TRBD2 (5 bases each). Germline V gene data show CDR1 as SGDLS and CDR2 as YYNGEE. V lost 6 bases and J 2 bases, leaving 12 bases between the germline ends. The CDR3 runs 13 residues. The CDR3 region has the DNA TGTGCCAGCAACCGGGACGGAGCCTACGAGCAGTACTCC. Encoded protein: CASNRDGAYEQYS.

There are many counts of this clonotype. The chain carries TRBV25-1 and TRBJ2-4; no clear D. This CDR3 comprises 15 residues. CDR1 and CDR2 (germline): MGHDK, SYGVNS. V was cut by 4 bases and J by 3 bases, with 13 bases left in between. The CDR3 here is CASSVTGLGKNIQYF. CDR3 DNA: TGTGCCAGCAGTGTTACTGGCTTAGGCAAAAACATTCAGTACTTC.

With regard to this clonotype: The junction and the germline gene differ at one end; a read error may be behind it. The CDR3 DNA reads TGTGCCAGCAGCTCAGGACAGGGAGGTACCGGGGAGCTGTTCTTT. Protein: CASSSGQGGTGELFF. This chain links TRBV5-4 with TRBJ2-2; TRBD1 agrees at 8 bases. The germline V gene encodes CDR1 SGHNT and CDR2 YYREEE (reference sequence). The CDR3 totals 15 residues.

This clonotype was detected many times. The V call is TRBV4-3, the J call TRBJ2-2; unclear D gene. Germline V gives CDR1 LGHNA, CDR2 YSLEER. Trimming removed 0 bases at V and 2 bases at J, with 13 bases between. This CDR3 spans 17 amino acids. CDR3: CASSQEEDGANTGELFF. The CDR3 region has the DNA TGCGCCAGCAGCCAAGAAGAGGACGGAGCCAACACCGGGGAGCTGTTTTTT.

CDR3 residues: CSATSEGEDEKLFF. In DNA, the CDR3 is TGCAGTGCTACATCCGAGGGGGAAGATGAAAAACTGTTTTTT. J is TRBJ1-4 and V is TRBV20-1; perhaps TRBD1 as D (6 bases). V lost 4 bases and J 6 bases, leaving 15 bases between the germline ends. The CDR3 extends over 14 amino acids. The germline CDR1 and CDR2 sequences are DFQATT and SNEGSKA (reference sequence).

On this clonotype itself: The final CDR3 position lacks the conserved phenylalanine or tryptophan, pointing to a likely read error. The chain carries TRBV29-1 and TRBJ2-1; 10 bases align to TRBD2. CDR1 and CDR2 from the germline V gene are SQVTM and ANQGSEA. V dropped 8 bases and J dropped 4; count of bases not matched to a gene: 11. The CDR3 spans 15 residues. The CDR3 bases are TGCAGCTTTCGGCTAGCGGGAGATCGGTACAATGAGCAGTTCCTC. Protein: CSFRLAGDRYNEQFL.

On this clonotype: One junction end does not reproduce the germline sequence, and a read error may be involved. The V call is TRBV6-2 or TRBV6-3, the J call TRBJ2-7, with 7 nucleotides matching TRBD2. CDR1 and CDR2 from the germline V gene are MNHEY and SVGEGT. This CDR3 comprises 16 residues. CDR3 amino acids: CASSHSLVAGEYEQYF. The CDR3 DNA follows: TGTGCCAGCAGTCACTCGTTGGTGGCGGGAGAGTACGAGCAGTACTTC.

Ten or more counts support this clonotype. The genes are TRBV15 and TRBJ1-4; 9 positions match TRBD1. CDR1 and CDR2 (germline): LNHNV, YYDKDF (reference sequence). Trimming at V came to 0 bases and at J to 5 bases, leaving 4 bases not matched to a gene. The CDR3 covers 16 residues. The CDR3 loop reads CATSREEGQGNEKLFF. The CDR3 nucleotides are TGTGCCACCAGCAGAGAGGAGGGACAGGGAAATGAAAAACTGTTTTTT.

This clonotype has only one observation. The V gene is TRBV7-8, the J gene TRBJ1-4; tentatively, D is TRBD1 (5 bases). The V gene's germline CDR1 is SGHVS and CDR2 FQNEAQ. The CDR3 sequence is 16 residues long. Trimming removed 4 bases from V and 0 bases from J, with 12 bases in between. CDR3 bases: TGTGCCAGCAGCTGTCCGGGGACTACAACTAATGAAAAACTGTTTTTT. It encodes CASSCPGTTTNEKLFF.

This clonotype was seen a handful of times. The rearrangement uses TRBV7-8 and TRBJ2-1; TRBD2 matches at 7 bases. Unmatched junction bases numbered 6, after V lost 5 bases and J lost 5 bases. The CDR3 has 14 residues. The germline CDR1 and CDR2 sequences are SGHVS and FQNEAQ. The CDR3 DNA sequence: TGTGCCAGCAGCCTTTGGACTAGAAACAATGAGCAGTTCTTC. Translating it yields CASSLWTRNNEQFF.

The sample holds many counts of this clonotype. The V call is TRBV2, the J call TRBJ2-7; TRBD2 matches 10 bases. The V gene end was trimmed by 4 bases and the J gene end by 2 bases; junction bases not matched to a gene: 8. Looked up from germline, CDR1 is SNHLY and CDR2 is FYNNEI. CDR3 length: 16 amino acids. The chain's CDR3 is CASSVLAGGPAYEQYF. The CDR3 coding sequence is TGTGCCAGCAGTGTTTTAGCGGGAGGTCCCGCCTACGAGCAGTACTTC. The full variable domain, completed using reference TRBV2 and TRBJ2-7, is EPEVTQTPSHQVTQMGQEVILRCVPISNHLYFYWYRQILGQKVEFLVSFYNNEISEKSEIFDDQFSVERPDGSNFTLKIRSTKLEDSAMYFCASSVLAGGPAYEQYFGPGTRLTVT.